The 12 T cell receptor beta chains in this list originate from one sample, sequenced in a study of T cell responses to AZD1222 COVID-19 vaccine. Produced via immunoSEQ multiplex PCR; TCRdb's table is partial and in-frame only. The data hold about 92,000 clones, with roughly 91% observed a single time. Material: peripheral blood, obtained on day 0 of AZD1222 vaccination. The receptors here all came from an adult in good health.

This clone came up once. This chain links TRBV6-5 with TRBJ1-1; tentatively, D is TRBD1 (6 bases). Germline V CDR1 and CDR2: MNHEY, SVGAGI. V lost 1 base and J lost 4, with 10 bases in between. The CDR3 length is 14 residues. CDR3 DNA sequence: TGTGCCAGCAGTTACTTAGGGGGTAGCACTGAAGCTTTCTTT. It yields the protein CASSYLGGSTEAFF.

The chain links TRBV19 to TRBJ2-1; 15 bases line up with TRBD2. Trimming cost V 5 bases and J 9 bases; bases outside gene matches: 5. Germline CDR1 LNHDA, CDR2 SQIVND (reference sequence). The CDR3 contains 15 residues. The CDR3 reads CASSSGLAGGLEQFF. The CDR3 coding sequence is TGTGCCAGTAGTTCCGGACTAGCGGGGGGGCTTGAGCAGTTCTTC. Drawing the rest from reference TRBV19 and TRBJ2-1, the complete variable domain is DGGITQSPKYLFRKEGQNVTLSCEQNLNHDAMYWYRQDPGQGLRLIYYSQIVNDFQKGDIAEGYSVSREKKESFPLTVTSAQKNPTAFYLCASSSGLAGGLEQFFGPGTRLTVL.

There are a few counts of this clone. The chain has TRBV6-5 and TRBJ1-1; a weak D match, TRBD1 (5 bases). Trimming stripped 4 bases from V and 4 bases from J, with 19 bases between. CDR3 length equals 16 residues. The germline V gene has CDR1 MNHEY and CDR2 SVGAGI. CDR3 in DNA: TGTGCCAGCAGTTCCGCCTCCAAGGGGAGCGTCACTGAAGCTTTCTTT. Translation: CASSSASKGSVTEAFF.

The rearrangement links TRBV4-1 to TRBJ1-2; D perhaps matches TRBD1 (5 bases). V lost 0 bases, J lost 1 base, and 15 bases lay in between. Germline-derived CDR1 and CDR2 are MGHRA and YSYEKL. The CDR3 is 17 amino acids. CDR3 sequence: CASSQDMRQGGNYGYTF. CDR3 coding DNA: TGCGCCAGCAGCCAAGATATGCGGCAGGGCGGTAACTATGGCTACACCTTC.

This clone is a singleton in its sample. The chain recombines TRBV29-1 with TRBJ1-5; weak D call: TRBD1 (5 bases). Trimming pared 7 bases from V and 8 bases from J, leaving 15 bases between. CDR3 length: 12 amino acids. The germline V gene has CDR1 SQVTM and CDR2 ANQGSEA. CDR3 loop: CSAKGDSEPQHF. CDR3 in DNA: TGCAGCGCCAAAGGGGATTCTGAGCCCCAGCATTTT.

The V and J genes are TRBV7-9 and TRBJ1-3, with D tentatively TRBD1 (6 bases). This CDR3 spans 13 amino acids. Germline-derived CDR1 and CDR2 are SEHNR and FQNEAQ (reference sequence). V was clipped by 2 bases and J by 7 bases, with 9 bases between them. CDR3 nucleotide sequence: TGTGCCAGCAGCTTAAGGGGGGCCAACACCATATATTTT. Its protein product is CASSLRGANTIYF. The full variable domain, rest sourced from reference TRBV7-9 and TRBJ1-3, is DTGVSQNPRHKITKRGQNVTFRCDPISEHNRLYWYRQTLGQGPEFLTYFQNEAQLEKSRLLSDRFSAERPKGSFSTLEIQRTEQGDSAMYLCASSLRGANTIYFGEGSWLTVV.

The chain has TRBV19 and TRBJ1-3; no clear D gene. The V gene's germline CDR1 is LNHDA and CDR2 SQIVND (reference sequence). With 7 bases removed from V and 4 bases from J, the gap between germline ends came to 17 bases. The CDR3 loop spans 15 amino acids. The chain's CDR3 is CASMPPWLDGNTIYF. CDR3 DNA: TGTGCCAGTATGCCCCCATGGTTGGACGGAAACACCATATATTTT.

The chain is built from TRBV7-9 and TRBJ2-7; 11 nucleotides match TRBD2. CDR3 length: 15 amino acids. The germline gives CDR1 SEHNR, CDR2 FQNEAQ (reference sequence). V shed 0 bases and J 4 bases; nucleotides not matched to a gene: 2. This CDR3 reads CASSLAGLAAYEQYF. The CDR3 nucleotides are TGTGCCAGCAGCTTAGCGGGACTAGCGGCGTACGAGCAGTACTTC.

The genes are TRBV5-4 and TRBJ2-7; maybe TRBD1 (6 bases). This CDR3 comprises 15 residues. CDR1 and CDR2 (germline): SGHNT, YYREEE (reference sequence). The V end was cut by 4 bases, the J end by 0 bases, with 14 bases between. CDR3 sequence (DNA): TGTGCCAGCAGCAAAACAGGGTTGAGCTCCTACGAGCAGTACTTC. Encoded protein: CASSKTGLSSYEQYF.

The chain links TRBV28 to TRBJ2-7; 11 nucleotides match TRBD2. The germline V gene encodes CDR1 MDHEN and CDR2 SYDVKM. CDR3 length: 16 amino acids. V shed 2 bases and J 3 bases; nucleotides not matched to a gene: 6. The CDR3 DNA sequence: TGTGCCAGCAGTTTAGGTCTAGCGGGGGGTAGCTACGAGCAGTACTTC. Translating gives CASSLGLAGGSYEQYF.

The genes are TRBV30 and TRBJ2-5; D is ambiguous. The V end was cut by 0 bases, the J end by 7 bases, with 15 bases between. The germline CDR1 and CDR2 sequences are GTSNPN and SVGIG (reference sequence). There are 14 residues in the CDR3. CDR3 sequence: CAWSVGQSLGTQYF. CDR3 coding DNA: TGTGCCTGGAGTGTCGGTCAGTCGTTGGGGACCCAGTACTTC. Together with reference TRBV30 and TRBJ2-5, the CDR3 gives the full variable domain: SQTIHQWPATLVQPVGSPLSLECTVEGTSNPNLYWYRQAAGRGLQLLFYSVGIGQISSEVPQNLSASRPQDRQFILSSKKLLLSDSGFYLCAWSVGQSLGTQYFGPGTRLLVL.

The chain joins TRBV11-3 to TRBJ1-4; D is perhaps TRBD1 (6 bases). Trimming left V 0 bases short and J 7 bases short, with 6 bases between. Germline CDR1 is SGHNT and CDR2 is YENEEA. CDR3 size: 13 residues. CDR3 coding DNA: TGTGCCAGCAGCTTAGACAGGGGTGAAAAACTGTTTTTT. Its protein is CASSLDRGEKLFF.